Each of the 23 T cell receptor beta chains below was sequenced from the same sample in a study of T cell repertoires in ileal Crohn's disease (dated by TCRdb to between 2017 and 2020). The receptor library was made with the immunoSEQ multiplex PCR assay. TCRdb retrieved this table from immuneACCESS and kept in-frame rearrangements only. Not all clones are present; in checked studies, unresolved V genes account for under half, and no reason is known for the remainder. The sample has over 5,000 clones on record, more than 75% of them singletons. The ten biggest clones cover about 4.7% of the sample. The time point label on this specimen signifies: proximal margin of the surgical specimen (macroscopically non-inflamed). Sequenced: ileal tissue. These receptor sequences come from an adult with Crohn's disease.

The chain employs TRBV9 and TRBJ2-5; D perhaps matches TRBD2 (7 bases). Trimming pared 1 base from V and 4 bases from J, leaving 20 bases between. Germline CDR1 is SGDLS and CDR2 is YYNGEE. The CDR3 consists of 17 residues. The CDR3 bases are TGTGCCAGCAGCGTATGGGGGGGGCAGAGGTCGGGAGAGACCCAGTACTTC. It specifies CASSVWGGQRSGETQYF.

This clone has a single count. The rearrangement uses TRBV28 and TRBJ2-2, with 10 bases that match TRBD1. With 5 bases clipped from V and 4 bases from J, the junction kept 7 bases outside the gene matches. From germline, CDR1 is MDHEN and CDR2 SYDVKM. CDR3 length: 16 residues. The CDR3 sequence: CASSLLDRGFTGELFF. For the CDR3, the DNA is TGTGCCAGCAGTCTGTTGGACAGGGGGTTCACCGGGGAGCTGTTTTTT.

This chain links TRBV19 with TRBJ2-1, with TRBD2 matching 14 bases. J was trimmed by 7 bases and V by 6 bases; bases with no gene match: 8. This CDR3 is 16 amino acids long. From germline, CDR1 is LNHDA and CDR2 SQIVND (reference sequence). CDR3 DNA: TGTGCCAGTAGGGGACTAGCGGGAGTGGGGGGGAATGAGCAGTTCTTC. Protein product: CASRGLAGVGGNEQFF.

The count of this clone is one. V is TRBV9 and J is TRBJ2-5, with TRBD2 matching 7 bases. The germline gives CDR1 SGDLS, CDR2 YYNGEE. J gave up 6 bases and V 0 bases, and 5 bases lay outside the gene matches. This CDR3 is built from 14 residues. CDR3 coding DNA: TGTGCCAGCAGCGTAGAGCGGCGGGGGAAGACCCAGTACTTC. Protein sequence: CASSVERRGKTQYF.

This chain links TRBV2 with TRBJ2-2, with 10 bases that match TRBD1. Trimming cost V 6 bases and J 6 bases; bases outside gene matches: 10. The CDR3 covers 16 residues. Per germline, CDR1 SNHLY and CDR2 FYNNEI. CDR3 coding DNA: TGTGCCAGCAGGCGGGGACAGGGGTCGTTCCCCGGGGAGCTGTTTTTT. It specifies CASRRGQGSFPGELFF.

The chain couples TRBV23-1 to TRBJ2-7; 9 nucleotides line up with TRBD1. TRBV23-1 is known as an ORF, though its function is uncertain. The J segment lost 2 bases and the V segment lost 0 bases, leaving 5 bases of the junction unmatched. CDR3 length equals 16 residues. CDR3 in amino acids: CASSQSEGQGPYEQYF. CDR3 DNA: TGCGCCAGCAGTCAATCGGAGGGACAGGGCCCCTACGAGCAGTACTTC.

This clone was observed a few times. CDR3: CASSTSRTGVTTEAFF. In DNA, the CDR3 is TGTGCCAGTAGTACCTCACGGACAGGGGTGACCACTGAAGCTTTCTTT. This chain uses TRBV19 with TRBJ1-1, with 9 bases aligning to TRBD1. The CDR3 contains 16 residues. The V gene's germline CDR1 is LNHDA and CDR2 SQIVND (reference sequence). J lost 4 bases, V lost 4 bases, and 10 bases had no gene match.

The chain carries TRBV15 and TRBJ1-2, with D hard to call. Germline-derived CDR1 and CDR2 are LNHNV and YYDKDF (reference sequence). V lost 1 base and J 4 bases, leaving 10 bases between the germline ends. The CDR3 sequence is 14 residues long. In nucleotides, the CDR3 is TGTGCCACCAGCAGAGTGGCTCGGGGCTATGGCTACACCTTC. Protein: CATSRVARGYGYTF.

The chain has TRBV7-8 and TRBJ2-1; TRBD1 agrees at 8 bases. The CDR3 is 18 amino acids. Trimming at V came to 5 bases and at J to 5 bases, leaving 17 bases not matched to a gene. The germline gives CDR1 SGHVS, CDR2 FQNEAQ. The CDR3 region has the DNA TGTGCCAGCAGCCTTCGCCCTTCCGGGACAGGCCCTCACAATGAGCAGTTCTTC. Its protein product is CASSLRPSGTGPHNEQFF.

The V call is TRBV11-2, the J call TRBJ1-4, with D hard to call. The CDR3 length is 15 residues. The germline V and J ends were trimmed by 1 base and 3 bases, with 9 bases remaining between them. CDR1 is SGHAT, CDR2 FQNNGV, per germline. Here the CDR3 DNA reads TGTGCCAGCAGCTTAGGGGAATTTCCTAATGAAAAACTGTTTTTT. It codes for CASSLGEFPNEKLFF.

This clone was seen only a few times. The rearrangement joins TRBV27 to TRBJ2-3; possible D gene TRBD2, 6 bases. The CDR3 has 13 amino acids. The ends were cut back, 8 bases at V and 3 bases at J, with 12 bases in the middle. The germline V gene has CDR1 MNHEY and CDR2 SMNVEV (reference sequence). CDR3 DNA: TGTGCCAGCGCGGAGGGCCGGACAGATACGCAGTATTTT. Its protein is CASAEGRTDTQYF.

The sample holds a few counts of this clone. V usage is TRBV4-1 and J usage is TRBJ1-1, with D perhaps matching TRBD1 (5 bases). This CDR3 is 14 amino acids long. The V gene lost 0 bases and the J gene lost 4 bases, with 9 bases spanning the gap. The germline gives CDR1 MGHRA, CDR2 YSYEKL. Here the CDR3 DNA reads TGCGCCAGCAGCCAAGAGCGTGGGGGCACTGAAGCTTTCTTT. It yields the protein CASSQERGGTEAFF.

This rearrangement joins TRBV2 to TRBJ1-1; 7 bases agree with TRBD1. The CDR3 spans 15 residues. Germline V gene sequence: CDR1 SNHLY, CDR2 FYNNEI. After removal of 7 bases from V and 5 bases from J, the junction contained 13 bases not matched to a gene. Here the CDR3 DNA reads TGTGCCAGCACCCCACGGGGGCAGGGGGGGACTGAAGCTTTCTTT. Protein product: CASTPRGQGGTEAFF.

The chain recombines TRBV2 with TRBJ1-2; the D is unclear. V was shortened by 5 bases and J by 3 bases, with 10 bases between the two germline ends. This CDR3 has 13 residues. Germline V gene data show CDR1 as SNHLY and CDR2 as FYNNEI. The CDR3 DNA reads as TGTGCCAGCAGTCAAAAAGGTTACTATGGCTACACCTTC. It specifies CASSQKGYYGYTF.

The rearrangement joins TRBV5-1 to TRBJ1-4; D ambiguous. Deletions cut 8 bases from V and 7 bases from J, with 9 bases between. The CDR3 runs 11 residues. Germline CDR1 and CDR2: SGHRS and YFSETQ. In DNA form, the CDR3 reads TGCGCCAGTACCTCTGGTGAAAAACTGTTTTTT. As protein: CASTSGEKLFF.

The rearrangement links TRBV7-9 to TRBJ2-2; D remains unclear. Germline assignment: CDR1 SEHNR and CDR2 FQNEAQ (reference sequence). The CDR3 extends over 14 amino acids. Between the trimmed V and J ends, which lost 4 bases and 6 bases, there was a span of 12 bases. The CDR3 is CASSSSKRAGELFF. The CDR3 bases are TGTGCCAGCAGCTCCTCTAAACGGGCCGGGGAGCTGTTTTTT.

The V gene is TRBV4-1, the J gene TRBJ2-2; 8 bases match TRBD1. Germline assignment: CDR1 MGHRA and CDR2 YSYEKL. The CDR3 spans 16 residues. J gave up 2 bases and V 4 bases, and 6 bases lay outside the gene matches. In DNA form, the CDR3 reads TGCGCCAGCAGCCGACGGGACAGGACAAACACCGGGGAGCTGTTTTTT. It is translated as CASSRRDRTNTGELFF.

This clone was seen a single time. The same CDR3 is also encoded by other DNA sequences in this sample. This chain uses TRBV27 with TRBJ1-1, with D maybe TRBD1 (6 bases). This CDR3 comprises 14 residues. Per the germline V gene, CDR1 is MNHEY and CDR2 is SMNVEV (reference sequence). V shed 3 bases and J shed 5 bases, with 13 bases lying between them. The CDR3: CASSFLTGSTEAFF. For the CDR3, the DNA is TGTGCCAGCAGTTTCCTCACAGGGAGTACTGAAGCTTTCTTT.

This clone was counted between two and nine times. The chain combines TRBV19 with TRBJ1-5, with a weak D call TRBD1 (6 bases). Trimming removed 3 bases at V and 4 bases at J, with 13 bases between. Germline CDR1 is LNHDA and CDR2 is SQIVND (reference sequence). CDR3 length equals 15 residues. The CDR3 DNA is TGTGCCAGTAGTATGGGGACAACTTTGAATCAGCCCCAGCATTTT. Translated, it gives CASSMGTTLNQPQHF. The whole variable domain, filled in from reference TRBV19 and TRBJ1-5, reads DGGITQSPKYLFRKEGQNVTLSCEQNLNHDAMYWYRQDPGQGLRLIYYSQIVNDFQKGDIAEGYSVSREKKESFPLTVTSAQKNPTAFYLCASSMGTTLNQPQHFGDGTRLSIL.

The CDR3 here is CASSSLGKGSGANVLTF. The CDR3 DNA is TGTGCCAGCAGCTCCCTTGGTAAGGGCTCGGGGGCCAACGTCCTGACTTTC. The chain uses TRBV11-2 and TRBJ2-6, with no clear D. The CDR3 length is 17 residues. Per the germline V gene, CDR1 is SGHAT and CDR2 is FQNNGV. The ends were cut back, 4 bases at V and 4 bases at J, with 17 bases in the middle.

This clone was seen just once. The rearrangement uses TRBV9 and TRBJ2-7; D is ambiguous. Between the trimmed V and J ends, which lost 0 bases and 3 bases, there was a span of 10 bases. The germline V gene has CDR1 SGDLS and CDR2 YYNGEE. The CDR3 covers 14 residues. CDR3 in DNA: TGTGCCAGCAGCGTAGCTTCGGTAGGCTACGAGCAGTACTTC. It is translated as CASSVASVGYEQYF.

The chain has TRBV7-7 and TRBJ2-2; TRBD2 matches 13 bases. The CDR3 contains 16 residues. The V gene's germline CDR1 is SSHAT and CDR2 FNYEAQ (reference sequence). V shed 5 bases, J shed 6 bases, and the junction held 6 bases outside the gene matches. As DNA, the CDR3 is TGTGCCAGCAGCCCTGGGACTAGCGGGGTTTCCGGGGAGCTGTTTTTT. Translated, it gives CASSPGTSGVSGELFF.

This clone was counted between two and nine times. V gene TRBV7-9 combines with J gene TRBJ2-5; D gene uncertain. Trimming shortened V by 5 bases and J by 1 base, and 8 bases separated the two germline ends. The CDR3 sequence is 13 residues long. Germline CDR1 reads SEHNR; CDR2 reads FQNEAQ (reference sequence). The chain's CDR3 is CASSAPGQETQYF. As DNA, the CDR3 is TGTGCCAGCAGCGCCCCTGGCCAAGAGACCCAGTACTTC. The complete variable domain, with remaining parts taken from reference TRBV7-9 and TRBJ2-5, reads DTGVSQNPRHKITKRGQNVTFRCDPISEHNRLYWYRQTLGQGPEFLTYFQNEAQLEKSRLLSDRFSAERPKGSFSTLEIQRTEQGDSAMYLCASSAPGQETQYFGPGTRLLVL.